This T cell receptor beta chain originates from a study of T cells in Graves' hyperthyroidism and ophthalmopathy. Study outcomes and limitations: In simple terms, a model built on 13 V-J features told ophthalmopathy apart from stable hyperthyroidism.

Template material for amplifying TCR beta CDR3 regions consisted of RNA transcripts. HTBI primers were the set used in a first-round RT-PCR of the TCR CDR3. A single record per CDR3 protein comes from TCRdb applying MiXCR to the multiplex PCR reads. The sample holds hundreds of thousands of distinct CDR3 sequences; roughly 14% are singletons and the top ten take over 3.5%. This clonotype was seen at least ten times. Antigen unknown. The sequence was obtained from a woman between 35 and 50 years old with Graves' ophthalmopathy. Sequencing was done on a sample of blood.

DNA for the CDR3: TGTGCCAGTAGTTTCAATCTCTTAGCACAGGGAACAGCTTTCTTT. This sequence encodes CASSFNLLAQGTAFF. The V gene is TRBV19, the J gene TRBJ1-1, with D possibly matching TRBD1 (6 bases). This CDR3 is built from 15 residues. The germline V gene has CDR1 LNHDA and CDR2 SQIVND (reference sequence). V was pared by 5 bases and J by 10 bases, with 23 bases between. Together with reference TRBV19 and TRBJ1-1, the CDR3 gives the full variable domain: DGGITQSPKYLFRKEGQNVTLSCEQNLNHDAMYWYRQDPGQGLRLIYYSQIVNDFQKGDIAEGYSVSREKKESFPLTVTSAQKNPTAFYLCASSFNLLAQGTAFFGQGTRLTVV.